This passage covers 11 T cell receptor beta chains from one sample sequenced in a study of blood T cell repertoires in COVID-19. Measured with immunoSEQ multiplex PCR; TCRdb has only the in-frame clones, and not every one. Among around 200,000 clones listed, 75% to 90% were seen once. The sample taken for sequencing was peripheral blood. The receptors were gathered from a human donor with active or convalescent COVID-19. The donor label of this sample is uncertain.

The V call is TRBV5-1, the J call TRBJ2-2; 7 positions match TRBD1. Looked up from germline, CDR1 is SGHRS and CDR2 is YFSETQ. The V and J ends lost 4 bases and 1 base, in that order; junction bases with no gene match: 7. The CDR3 is made up of 16 amino acids. CDR3 bases: TGCGCCAGCAGCCTGCCGGGACAGAGGAACACCGGGGAGCTGTTTTTT. As protein: CASSLPGQRNTGELFF.

In this sample, this clone turned up a few times. This chain uses TRBV6-5 with TRBJ1-2, with TRBD1 as a possible D gene (6 bases). CDR1 and CDR2 (germline): MNHEY, SVGAGI. The CDR3 is 13 residues long. V dropped 10 bases and J dropped 3 bases, with 15 bases sitting between them. The CDR3 DNA reads as TGTGCCACAACCTTGGACAGTTACTATGGCTACACCTTC. The encoded protein is CATTLDSYYGYTF.

The rearrangement joins TRBV5-1 to TRBJ2-7; 8 bases line up with TRBD2. Germline loops: CDR1 SGHRS, CDR2 YFSETQ. The CDR3 consists of 14 residues. Losses at the gene ends were 2 bases for V and 7 bases for J; bases not matched to a gene: 8. This CDR3 is CASSFAGGAVEQYF. CDR3 sequence (DNA): TGCGCCAGCAGCTTCGCCGGGGGGGCTGTGGAGCAGTACTTC.

V gene TRBV3-1 (or the pseudogene TRBV3-2) combines with J gene TRBJ1-1; no firm D call. Per the germline V gene, CDR1 is LGHDT and CDR2 is YNNKEL (reference sequence). This CDR3 has 16 amino acids. V lost 1 base to trimming and J lost 4 bases, with 16 bases between them. CDR3 coding DNA: TGTGCCAGCAGCCAAGGGACTCCGAGGCGGGGCACTGAAGCTTTCTTT. Encoded protein: CASSQGTPRRGTEAFF.

In DNA form, the CDR3 reads TGTGCCAGCAGCGCCCGGGACAGGGGCTTCAGTGAGCAGTTCTTC. As protein: CASSARDRGFSEQFF. The rearrangement joins TRBV5-4 to TRBJ2-1; 10 bases align to TRBD1. The germline V gene has CDR1 SGHNT and CDR2 YYREEE (reference sequence). J lost 9 bases, V lost 4 bases, and 10 bases had no gene match. CDR3 length: 15 residues.

This clone was detected only once. The CDR3 region is CASSPFAGTNEKLFF. CDR3 bases: TGTGCCAGCAGCCCCTTCGCGGGGACTAATGAAAAACTGTTTTTT. The gene calls are TRBV9 and TRBJ1-4, with no clear D. The CDR3 length is 15 residues. The V end lost 4 bases, the J end lost 2 bases, and 12 bases lay between the germline ends. CDR1 and CDR2 from the germline V gene are SGDLS and YYNGEE.

The CDR3 sequence is CAIGMGSGPSTDTQYF. The CDR3 region has the DNA TGCGCCATCGGTATGGGTAGCGGGCCTAGCACAGATACGCAGTATTTT. The rearrangement uses TRBV10-1 and TRBJ2-3; 7 nucleotides agree with TRBD2. V gave up 10 bases and J gave up 0 bases; unmatched junction bases: 13. Germline values: CDR1 WNHNN, CDR2 SYGVQD (reference sequence). The CDR3 totals 16 residues.

This chain links TRBV9 with TRBJ2-3, with D perhaps TRBD2 (6 bases). Germline CDR1 reads SGDLS; CDR2 reads YYNGEE. Trimming took 0 bases from V and 2 from J, leaving 10 bases between them. This CDR3 is 15 amino acids long. The CDR3 here is CASSVGAGFTDTQYF. The CDR3 DNA follows: TGTGCCAGCAGCGTAGGGGCGGGGTTCACAGATACGCAGTATTTT.

The chain is built from TRBV30 and TRBJ2-3; D uncertain. The CDR3 covers 14 residues. CDR1 and CDR2 from the germline V gene are GTSNPN and SVGIG (reference sequence). The germline V and J ends were trimmed by 1 base and 1 base, with 9 bases remaining between them. DNA of the CDR3: TGTGCCTGGAGTGAAGGAGTGGGCACAGATACGCAGTATTTT. Residues: CAWSEGVGTDTQYF.

V usage is TRBV27 and J usage is TRBJ1-1; 9 nucleotides line up with TRBD1. Germline-derived CDR1 and CDR2 are MNHEY and SMNVEV (reference sequence). V lost 5 bases and J lost 5; bases outside the gene matches: 12. The CDR3 has 16 residues. The CDR3 is CASSPQGQGRVTEAFF. DNA of the CDR3: TGTGCCAGCAGTCCCCAGGGACAGGGTAGAGTTACTGAAGCTTTCTTT.

The chain joins TRBV7-2 to TRBJ1-6, with 7 bases that match TRBD1. Germline CDR1 is SGHTA and CDR2 is FQGNSA. The CDR3 consists of 14 residues. Trimming cost V 2 bases and J 6 bases; bases outside gene matches: 1. CDR3 coding DNA: TGTGCCAGCAGCTTACGGGACAGTAATTCACCCCTCCACTTT. Protein: CASSLRDSNSPLHF.